The clone carrying this TCR beta chain was detected only a few times. Antigen specificity is unknown. A much bigger clone sits one base away, suggesting this may be a read error. This record comes from a study of T cells in Graves' hyperthyroidism and ophthalmopathy. Germline V gene lookup returns CDR1 LGHDT and CDR2 YNNKEL (reference sequence). The V and J ends lost 1 base and 1 base respectively, with 7 bases between them. The CDR3 has 14 amino acids. General study results and limits: Blood also held most thyroid clonotypes expanded beyond 0.001. Stable hyperthyroidism and ophthalmopathy were separated using 13 V-J signatures.

Researchers took RNA transcripts and amplified the TCR beta CDR3 regions from them. When the TCR CDR3 underwent first-round RT-PCR, the HTBI primer set was used. One entry per CDR3 protein results from TCRdb running MiXCR on the multiplex PCR reads. The sample contains 300,000 to 450,000 distinct CDR3 sequences, about a sixth of which appear only once. Patients were excluded because of uncontrolled infection, other autoimmune disease, pregnancy or lactation. Cells are PBMCs isolated from more than 8.5 ml of fresh blood. This rearrangement joins TRBV3-1 to TRBJ1-1; the D gene is possibly TRBD1 (5 bases). Sequencing used blood. This clonotype was obtained from a woman in her 40s with Graves' ophthalmopathy. The CDR3 coding sequence is TGTGCCAGCAGCCAAGTAACAGGGAACACTGAAGCTTTCTTT. Its translation is CASSQVTGNTEAFF.